This is a list of T cell receptor beta chains from one sample in a study of cytomegalovirus exposure and HLA in healthy donors. Generated by immunoSEQ multiplex PCR, the TCRdb table keeps only in-frame clones and is missing some. The table includes about 180,000 clones, about four fifths detected once. The sequenced sample consisted of PBMCs. These receptors originate from a woman under 30 in good health and CMV-seropositive. Each CDR3 is given with its conserved first and last residue. The D gene is left open where the match is weak. The size of a clone is reported for some rows only, either as once, few or many, or as a class for expanded clones.

NA	TRBV7-6	TRBJ2-2	NA	TGTGCCAGCAGCTTTCGGGGTGGGGAGCTGTTTTTT	CASSFRGGELFF
NA	TRBV11-3	TRBJ2-7	few	TGTGCCAGCAGCTTAGAGGCCACCTACGAGCAGTACTTC	CASSLEATYEQYF
TRBD2	TRBV7-6	TRBJ2-1	NA	TGTGCCAGCAGCCAGAGACCCTCCGGGACTAGCGGGTTTGGGCAGTTCTTC	CASSQRPSGTSGFGQFF
TRBD2	TRBV11-2	TRBJ2-1	once	TGTGCCACCACAGCTTCATCGGGGGGGTTCTACAATGAGCAGTTCTTC	CATTASSGGFYNEQFF
TRBD1	TRBV7-2	TRBJ2-3	NA	TGTGCCAGCAGCCTCTTATCTCTCCGGGACAGGGGAGATACGCAGTATTTT	CASSLLSLRDRGDTQYF
NA	TRBV4-1	TRBJ2-7	NA	TGCGCCAGCAGCCAGGGATGGGGAGGCCAGTCCGAGCAGTACTTC	CASSQGWGGQSEQYF
NA	TRBV21-1	TRBJ1-1	few	TGTGCCAGCAGCACCCCGGGACAGGGGTCGCGCACTGAAGCTTTCTTT	CASSTPGQGSRTEAFF
NA	TRBV7-9	TRBJ1-2	few	TGTGCCAGCAGCTTAGATGGGGGGGTCTATGGCTACACCTTC	CASSLDGGVYGYTF
NA	TRBV30	TRBJ1-5	NA	TGTGCCTGGAGTGTAGAGGATCAGCCCCAGCATTTT	CAWSVEDQPQHF
NA	TRBV19	TRBJ1-1	NA	TGTGCCAGTAGTAAGTATCCGGGTCAGAACACTGAAGCTTTCTTT	CASSKYPGQNTEAFF
NA	TRBV7-6	TRBJ2-3	NA	TGTGCCAGCAGCTTAGGGGGGCCCCCCGCAGATACACAGTATTTT	CASSLGGPPADTQYF
NA	TRBV2	TRBJ2-3	NA	TGTGCCAGCAGTGCTTTGAGAGGAGGAGATACGCAGTATTTT	CASSALRGGDTQYF
NA	TRBV9	TRBJ2-3	NA	TGTGCCAGCTGTGGAGGGGGCCCCACAGATACGCAGTATTTT	CASCGGGPTDTQYF
TRBD2	TRBV19	TRBJ2-1	NA	TGTGCCAGTAGCTGGGGGGGTGAGCAGTTCTTC	CASSWGGEQFF
NA	TRBV2	TRBJ2-7	NA	TGTGCCAGCAGACCCACTTCAGGGCCTGACTACGAGCAGTACTTC	CASRPTSGPDYEQYF
TRBD1	TRBV7-2	TRBJ1-1	NA	TGTGCCAGCAGCTTCGGGACAGGCCCTGGGGAGAACACTGAAGCTTTCTTT	CASSFGTGPGENTEAFF
NA	TRBV6-5	TRBJ1-5	once	TGTGCCAGCAGTTACCGTCGTTTTCAGCCCCAGCATTTT	CASSYRRFQPQHF
NA	TRBV18	TRBJ1-3	NA	TGTGCCAGCTCACCAGGCAGCTCTGGAAACACCATATATTTT	CASSPGSSGNTIYF
NA	TRBV7-2	TRBJ2-3	NA	TGTGCCAGCAGCTACTCTGGGGGGAAAACAGATACGCAGTATTTT	CASSYSGGKTDTQYF
TRBD1	TRBV7-6	TRBJ2-5	NA	TGTGCCAGCAGCTCCACCGGGACAGGGAGAGTCACCCAGTACTTC	CASSSTGTGRVTQYF